These 6 T cell receptor beta chains came from one sample sequenced in a study of blood T cells in healthy people across ages. Sample-barcoded 5' priming and a J-beta primer mix drove a second PCR of roughly 7 to 11 cycles. TCRdb re-derived calls from the 5' RACE reads in MiXCR, one entry per CDR3 protein. This table holds about 680,000 distinct CDR3 sequences, 49% found once. The specimen was blood. The origin of the receptors is a woman aged 60-70 years in good health.

This chain joins TRBV29-1 and TRBJ1-4; 8 positions agree with TRBD1. After removal of 5 bases from V and 8 bases from J, the junction contained 10 bases not matched to a gene. Germline V gene data show CDR1 as SQVTM and CDR2 as ANQGSEA. CDR3 length equals 14 residues. Here the CDR3 DNA reads TGCAGCGTTTATCCGACAGGGGAGAAAGAAAAACTGTTTTTT. Protein: CSVYPTGEKEKLFF.

The rearrangement joins TRBV12-3 or TRBV12-4 to TRBJ2-5; no clear D. V dropped 0 bases and J dropped 5 bases, with 10 bases sitting between them. CDR3 size: 14 residues. The CDR3 protein is CASSLAGLAETQYF. The CDR3 DNA follows: TGTGCCAGCAGTTTAGCGGGGTTGGCGGAGACCCAGTACTTC.

The chain combines TRBV12-3 or TRBV12-4 with TRBJ2-1; the D gene is possibly TRBD2 (6 bases). The CDR3 consists of 14 residues. V lost 5 bases and J lost 3, with 11 bases in between. Written as DNA, the CDR3 is TGTGCCAGCAGTGGGAGGCCAGGCTACAATGAGCAGTTCTTC. It yields the protein CASSGRPGYNEQFF.

In its sample, this clonotype was seen many times. This chain joins TRBV16 and TRBJ2-2; D is uncertain. The CDR3 contains 13 residues. V dropped 1 base and J dropped 3 bases, with 3 bases sitting between them. In germline, CDR1 is KGHSY, CDR2 FQNENV. Here the CDR3 reads CASSQFDTGELFF. In DNA, the CDR3 is TGTGCCAGCAGCCAATTTGACACCGGGGAGCTGTTTTTT.

The chain uses TRBV9 and TRBJ2-7, with D unresolved. Germline lookup yields CDR1 SGDLS and CDR2 YYNGEE. CDR3 length equals 15 residues. V lost 0 bases and J 7 bases, leaving 17 bases between the germline ends. CDR3 DNA: TGTGCCAGCAGCGTAGAAACTGTCTCCTACAATGAGCAGTACTTC. This translates into CASSVETVSYNEQYF.

The chain uses TRBV28 and TRBJ2-7, with D perhaps given as TRBD1 or TRBD2 (6 bases each). The J call may be incorrect, as the DNA end agrees better with TRBJ2-5. CDR1 is MDHEN and CDR2 is SYDVKM in the germline V gene. This CDR3 has 16 amino acids. The CDR3 nucleotides read TGTGCCAGCAGTTCACCGGCTACCAGGGGAGGAGAGACCCAGTACTTC. Amino acid sequence: CASSSPATRGGETQYF.